Each of the 7 T cell receptor beta chains below was sequenced from the same sample in a study of cytomegalovirus exposure and HLA in healthy donors. The primer mix had 60 Vbeta and 13 Jbeta primers. The method was immunoSEQ multiplex PCR; TCRdb's version includes in-frame clones alone and lacks a portion of them. The data show about 110,000 clones, with about 76% seen just once and around 5.8% held by the top ten. The sequenced sample consisted of PBMCs. These receptors were collected from a woman in her forties or fifties in good health and CMV-seropositive.

V usage is TRBV6-5 and J usage is TRBJ2-3; D not certain. Germline V gives CDR1 MNHEY, CDR2 SVGAGI. The V gene lost 4 bases and the J gene lost 1 base, with 12 bases spanning the gap. This CDR3 is 15 amino acids long. In DNA, the CDR3 is TGTGCCAGCAGTTTCGACACCCGTGGCACAGATACGCAGTATTTT. Translation gives CASSFDTRGTDTQYF.

This sequence joins TRBV10-3 and TRBJ2-5; TRBD1 matches at 7 bases. From germline, CDR1 is ENHRY and CDR2 SYGVKD. CDR3 length: 12 residues. V lost 10 bases and J lost 2; bases outside the gene matches: 4. The CDR3 sequence: CATRQGQETQYF. CDR3 coding DNA: TGTGCCACCAGACAGGGACAAGAGACCCAGTACTTC.

This clone was counted only a few times. The gene calls are TRBV27 and TRBJ1-2, with D perhaps TRBD1 (6 bases). This CDR3 contains 16 residues. Germline assignment: CDR1 MNHEY and CDR2 SMNVEV (reference sequence). Trimming cost V 1 base and J 6 bases, with 18 bases left between them. CDR3 DNA: TGTGCCAGCAGTTTATTCGGAAGGGGGGGTACCCATGGCTACACCTTC. Residues: CASSLFGRGGTHGYTF.

This clone occurred a few times. The chain uses TRBV5-1 and TRBJ1-3; tentatively, D is TRBD1 (5 bases). Germline CDR1 reads SGHRS; CDR2 reads YFSETQ. Between the trimmed V and J ends, which lost 0 bases and 4 bases, there was a span of 14 bases. CDR3 size: 16 residues. The CDR3 reads CASSLGPGISGNTIYF. The CDR3 region has the DNA TGCGCCAGCAGCTTGGGTCCAGGGATTTCCGGAAACACCATATATTTT.

The chain uses TRBV29-1 and TRBJ2-7; 13 bases are a match to TRBD2. V lost 7 bases to trimming and J lost 3 bases; unmatched junction nucleotides: 6. The germline V gene has CDR1 SQVTM and CDR2 ANQGSEA. CDR3 length: 14 residues. The CDR3 protein is CSAAGLAGIYEQYF. DNA for the CDR3: TGCAGCGCCGCGGGACTAGCGGGGATCTACGAGCAGTACTTC.

The chain combines TRBV7-2 with TRBJ2-7, with a weak D call TRBD1 (5 bases). Germline CDR1 reads SGHTA; CDR2 reads FQGNSA. V lost 2 bases and J lost 7, with 15 bases in between. CDR3 length: 14 residues. CDR3 nucleotide sequence: TGTGCCAGCAGCTTAATGGGGCAGGGAACTGAGCAGTACTTC. This gives the protein CASSLMGQGTEQYF. The whole variable domain, filled in from reference TRBV7-2 and TRBJ2-7, reads GAGVSQSPSNKVTEKGKDVELRCDPISGHTALYWYRQSLGQGLEFLIYFQGNSAPDKSGLPSDRFSAERTGGSVSTLTIQRTQQEDSAVYLCASSLMGQGTEQYFGPGTRLTVT.

V usage is TRBV29-1 and J usage is TRBJ2-7, with 7 bases aligning to TRBD2. The V segment lost 7 bases and the J segment 5 bases; nucleotides outside the gene matches: 11. Germline V gene lookup returns CDR1 SQVTM and CDR2 ANQGSEA. This CDR3 region has 13 residues. The CDR3 region has the DNA TGCAGCGCAAAGCGGGGTTCGATGCACGAGCAGTACTTC. The encoded protein is CSAKRGSMHEQYF.